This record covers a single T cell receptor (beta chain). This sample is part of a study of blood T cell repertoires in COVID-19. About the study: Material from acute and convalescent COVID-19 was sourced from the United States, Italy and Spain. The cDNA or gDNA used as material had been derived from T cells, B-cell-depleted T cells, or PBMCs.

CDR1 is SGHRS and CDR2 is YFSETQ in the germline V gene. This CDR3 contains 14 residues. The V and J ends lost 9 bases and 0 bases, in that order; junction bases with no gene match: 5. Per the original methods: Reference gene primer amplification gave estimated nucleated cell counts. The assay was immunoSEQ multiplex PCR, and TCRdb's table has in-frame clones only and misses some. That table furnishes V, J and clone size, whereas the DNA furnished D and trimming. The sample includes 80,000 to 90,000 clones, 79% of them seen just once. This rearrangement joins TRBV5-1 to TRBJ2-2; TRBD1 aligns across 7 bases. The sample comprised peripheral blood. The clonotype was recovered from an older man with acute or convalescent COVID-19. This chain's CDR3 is CATRQGANTGELFF. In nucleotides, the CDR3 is TGCGCCACGAGACAGGGTGCGAACACCGGGGAGCTGTTTTTT.